What follows describes a single TCR beta chain. What it binds is unknown. CDR1 is MNHEY, CDR2 SVGAGI, per germline. Between the trimmed V and J ends, which lost 2 bases and 2 bases, there was a span of 11 bases. The CDR3 sequence is 15 residues long. These data belong to a study of shared clonotypes between healthy human individuals. Findings and caveats of the study: In this cohort, only blood was sampled, and tissue repertoires likely differ. Compared with clonotypes that all four donors shared, non-shared clonotypes had lower generation probabilities. Measured sharing among donors was expected to vary with sequencing depth.

Clones were read by immunoSEQ multiplex PCR, and TCRdb kept only the in-frame ones, dropping some. The sample holds approximately 2.5 million clones; approximately 94% are singletons and the top ten take approximately 0.35%. Each of the donors was a healthy adult who was HIV-negative and had not had a recent acute infection or vaccination. This clonotype originated in a man between 18 and 29 years old in good health. Some clones in this sample may be carry-over from other donors' samples. This chain joins TRBV6-5 and TRBJ2-3; D ambiguous. Material for sequencing was naive CD4+ T cells from PBMCs. The subset denotes: CD45RA+ positively selected. The CDR3 region is CASSYAHPDTDTQYF. Written as DNA, the CDR3 is TGTGCCAGCAGTTACGCCCATCCCGACACAGATACGCAGTATTTT.